The 7 T cell receptor beta chains reported below all come from one sample, sequenced in a study of molecular identifiers for immune sequencing clone quantification. TCRdb called the PCR reads again in MiXCR, with one record for every CDR3 protein. The data show just under 650,000 distinct CDR3 sequences, nearly 20% seen once. The sample consisted of naive CD8+ T cells from blood, with Jurkat cell RNA spiked in. Subset of the sample: FACS-sorted CD8+CD4-CCR7+CD45RA+ naive T cells. These receptors were obtained from a human donor in good health. Some libraries in this study had Jurkat cell RNA spiked in.

This clonotype was seen ten or more times. The chain employs TRBV6-5 and TRBJ2-7; D perhaps matches TRBD2 (7 bases). Germline V gene data show CDR1 as MNHEY and CDR2 as SVGAGI. The CDR3 extends over 14 amino acids. V was pared by 2 bases and J by 2 bases, with 10 bases between. The CDR3 loop is CASSYGGDTYEQYF. CDR3 sequence (DNA): TGTGCCAGCAGTTACGGGGGGGACACCTACGAGCAGTACTTC.

This clonotype was counted at least ten times. V gene TRBV6-5 combines with J gene TRBJ1-5; D not resolved. The V end lost 6 bases, the J end lost 0 bases, and 15 bases lay between the germline ends. Germline V gives CDR1 MNHEY, CDR2 SVGAGI. This CDR3 has 16 residues. This chain's CDR3 is CASSDNSENSNQPQHF. The CDR3 DNA follows: TGTGCCAGCAGCGATAATAGTGAGAATAGCAATCAGCCCCAGCATTTT.

The chain joins TRBV19 to TRBJ1-2; D gene ambiguous. This CDR3 spans 14 amino acids. CDR1 LNHDA and CDR2 SQIVND come from the germline V gene (reference sequence). Trimming removed 3 bases at V and 6 bases at J, with 14 bases between. The CDR3 DNA is TGTGCCAGTAGTATCTTTGGTCGATCGAATGGCTACACCTTC. This sequence encodes CASSIFGRSNGYTF.

The genes are TRBV7-8 and TRBJ2-5, with D tentatively TRBD1 or TRBD2 (5 bases each). CDR1 and CDR2 from the germline V gene are SGHVS and FQNEAQ. V was clipped by 1 base and J by 11 bases, with 26 bases between them. CDR3 length: 17 residues. The CDR3 DNA reads TGTGCCAGCAGCTTAGATGGGGGAGCGGCCAAATACAATGAGCAGTACTTC. Its protein is CASSLDGGAAKYNEQYF.

This clonotype was picked up many times. The gene calls are TRBV7-6 and TRBJ2-7; D is unresolved. CDR3 length: 13 amino acids. The V gene lost 6 bases and the J gene lost 4 bases, with 13 bases spanning the gap. Germline loops: CDR1 SGHVS, CDR2 FNYEAQ. The CDR3 loop is CASSPSEAYEQYF. CDR3 nucleotide sequence: TGTGCCAGCAGTCCAAGCGAGGCTTACGAGCAGTACTTC.

A note on this clonotype: This may be a read error, as it is one base from a much larger clone. This chain links TRBV11-2 with TRBJ2-5, with D uncertain. From germline, CDR1 is SGHAT and CDR2 FQNNGV. The CDR3 consists of 14 residues. The CDR3 DNA sequence: TGTGCCAGCAGCCGAGTGCGACACCAAGATACCCAGTACTTC. Translation: CASSRVRHQDTQYF. Drawing the rest from reference TRBV11-2 and TRBJ2-5, the complete variable domain is EAGVAQSPRYKIIEKRQSVAFWCNPISGHATLYWYQQILGQGPKLLIQFQNNGVVDDSQLPKDRFSAERLKGVDSTLKIQPAKLEDSAVYLCASSRVRHQDTQYFGPGTRLLVL.

Worth noting for this clonotype: A clone one base away is much larger, so this may be a read error. J is TRBJ1-1 and V is TRBV20-1; tentative D call: TRBD1 (5 bases). There are 14 residues in the CDR3. V shed 6 bases and J shed 5 bases, with 19 bases lying between them. Looked up from germline, CDR1 is DFQATT and CDR2 is SNEGSKA (reference sequence). CDR3 coding DNA: TGCAGTGCGGACCGGGACGGGGTAGGGACTGAAGCTTTCTTT. Encoded protein: CSADRDGVGTEAFF.